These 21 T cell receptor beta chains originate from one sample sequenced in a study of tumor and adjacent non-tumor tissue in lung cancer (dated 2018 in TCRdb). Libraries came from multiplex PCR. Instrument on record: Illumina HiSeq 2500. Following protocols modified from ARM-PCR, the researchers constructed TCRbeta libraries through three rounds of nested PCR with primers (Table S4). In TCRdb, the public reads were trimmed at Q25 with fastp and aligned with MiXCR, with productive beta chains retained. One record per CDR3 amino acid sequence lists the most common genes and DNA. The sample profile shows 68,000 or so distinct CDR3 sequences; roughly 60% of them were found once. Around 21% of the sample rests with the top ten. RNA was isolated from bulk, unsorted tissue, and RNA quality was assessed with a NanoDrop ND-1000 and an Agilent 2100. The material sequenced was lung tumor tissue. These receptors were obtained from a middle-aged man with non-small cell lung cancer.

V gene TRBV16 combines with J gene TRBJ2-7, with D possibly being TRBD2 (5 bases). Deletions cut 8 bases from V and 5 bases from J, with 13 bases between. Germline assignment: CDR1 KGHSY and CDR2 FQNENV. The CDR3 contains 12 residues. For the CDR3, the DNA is TGTGCCAGCGGGGAGTGGGCCCACGAGCAGTACTTC. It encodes CASGEWAHEQYF.

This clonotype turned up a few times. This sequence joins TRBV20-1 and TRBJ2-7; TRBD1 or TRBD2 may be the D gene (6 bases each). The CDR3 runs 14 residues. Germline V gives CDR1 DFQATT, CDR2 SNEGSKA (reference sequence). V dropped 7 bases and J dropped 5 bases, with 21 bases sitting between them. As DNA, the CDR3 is TGCAGTGTTACCACCACTCGGGGGCTTAACGAGCAGTACTTC. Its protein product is CSVTTTRGLNEQYF.

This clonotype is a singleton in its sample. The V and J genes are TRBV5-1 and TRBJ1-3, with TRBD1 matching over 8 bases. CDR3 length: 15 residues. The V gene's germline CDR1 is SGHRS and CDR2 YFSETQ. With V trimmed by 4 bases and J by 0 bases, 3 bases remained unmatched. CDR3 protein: CASSIGTGSGNTIYF. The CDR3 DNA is TGCGCCAGCAGCATTGGGACAGGCTCTGGAAACACCATATATTTT.

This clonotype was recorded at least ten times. The CDR3 reads CASSPGLAGSGELFF. Here the CDR3 DNA reads TGTGCCAGCAGCCCCGGACTAGCAGGCTCCGGGGAGCTGTTTTTT. This chain uses TRBV12-3 or TRBV12-4 with TRBJ2-2; 8 positions match TRBD2. With V trimmed by 6 bases and J by 6 bases, 9 bases remained unmatched. The CDR3 is 15 amino acids.

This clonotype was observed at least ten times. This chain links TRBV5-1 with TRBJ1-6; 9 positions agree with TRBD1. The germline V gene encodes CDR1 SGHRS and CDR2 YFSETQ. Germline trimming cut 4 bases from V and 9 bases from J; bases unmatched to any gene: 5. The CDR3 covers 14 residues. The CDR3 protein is CASSEQGASSPLHF. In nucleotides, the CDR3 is TGCGCCAGCAGCGAACAGGGGGCAAGTTCACCCCTCCACTTT.

Here the CDR3 DNA reads TGCAGTGCTAGAGCTTTAGTGGGCAACACCGGGGAGCTGTTTTTT. It codes for CSARALVGNTGELFF. The V call is TRBV20-1, the J call TRBJ2-2; no reliable D call. The CDR3 consists of 15 residues. Germline loops: CDR1 DFQATT, CDR2 SNEGSKA (reference sequence). With 1 base removed from V and 2 bases from J, the gap between germline ends came to 11 bases.

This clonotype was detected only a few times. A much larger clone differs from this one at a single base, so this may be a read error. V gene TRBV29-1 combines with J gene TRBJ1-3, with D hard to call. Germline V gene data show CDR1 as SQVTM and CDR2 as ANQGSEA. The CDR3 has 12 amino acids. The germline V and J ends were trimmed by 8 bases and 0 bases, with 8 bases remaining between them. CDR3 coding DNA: TGCAGCAACCAATGCTCTGGAAACACCATATATTTT. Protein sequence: CSNQCSGNTIYF. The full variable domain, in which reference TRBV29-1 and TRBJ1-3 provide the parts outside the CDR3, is SAVISQKPSRDICQRGTSLTIQCQVDSQVTMMFWYRQQPGQSLTLIATANQGSEATYESGFVIDKFPISRPNLTFSTLTVSNMSPEDSSIYLCSNQCSGNTIYFGEGSWLTVV.

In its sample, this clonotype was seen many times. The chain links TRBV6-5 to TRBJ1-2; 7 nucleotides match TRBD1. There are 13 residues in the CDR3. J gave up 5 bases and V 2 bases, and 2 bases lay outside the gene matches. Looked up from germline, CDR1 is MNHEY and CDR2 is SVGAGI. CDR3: CASSYKQGYGYTF. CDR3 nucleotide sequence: TGTGCCAGCAGTTACAAACAGGGGTATGGCTACACCTTC.

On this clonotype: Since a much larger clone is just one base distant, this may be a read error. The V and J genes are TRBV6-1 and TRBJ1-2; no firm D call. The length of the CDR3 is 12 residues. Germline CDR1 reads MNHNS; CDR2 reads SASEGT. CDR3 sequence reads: CVSSEEGYGYTF. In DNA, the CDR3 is TGTGTCAGCAGTGAAGAAGGGTATGGCTACACCTTC.

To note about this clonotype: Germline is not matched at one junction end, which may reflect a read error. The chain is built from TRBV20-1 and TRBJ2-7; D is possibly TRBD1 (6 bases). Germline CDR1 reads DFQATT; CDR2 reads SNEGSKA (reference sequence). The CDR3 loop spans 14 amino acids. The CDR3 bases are TGCTGTGCTTCCAGGACAGAAAGCTCCTACGAGCAGTACTTC. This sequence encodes CCASRTESSYEQYF.

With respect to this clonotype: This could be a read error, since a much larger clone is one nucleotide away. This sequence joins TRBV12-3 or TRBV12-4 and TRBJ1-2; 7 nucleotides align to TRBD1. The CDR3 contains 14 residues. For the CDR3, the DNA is TGTGCCACCAGTTTAGGGGGCGGAAACTATGGCTACACCTTC. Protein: CATSLGGGNYGYTF.

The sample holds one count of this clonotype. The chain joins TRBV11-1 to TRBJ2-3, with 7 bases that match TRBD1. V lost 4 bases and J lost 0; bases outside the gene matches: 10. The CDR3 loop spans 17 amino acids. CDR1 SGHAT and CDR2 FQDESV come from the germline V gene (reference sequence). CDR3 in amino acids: CASSYRPGQLSTDTQYF. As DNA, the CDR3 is TGTGCCAGCAGCTATCGCCCGGGACAGTTAAGCACAGATACGCAGTATTTT.

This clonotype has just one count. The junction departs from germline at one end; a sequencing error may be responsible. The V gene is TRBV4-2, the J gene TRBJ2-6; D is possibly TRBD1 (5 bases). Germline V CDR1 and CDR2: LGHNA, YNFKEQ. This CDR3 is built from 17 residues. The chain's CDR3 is CASSLTALYSGAKVLTF. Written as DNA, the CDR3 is TGTGCCAGCAGCCTTACTGCTCTCTACTCTGGGGCCAAGGTCCTGACTTTC.

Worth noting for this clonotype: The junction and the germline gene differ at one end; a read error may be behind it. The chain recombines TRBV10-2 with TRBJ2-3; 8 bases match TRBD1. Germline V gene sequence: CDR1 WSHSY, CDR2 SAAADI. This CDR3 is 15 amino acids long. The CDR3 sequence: CSSSAAGGYADTQYF. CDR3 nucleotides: TGCTCCAGCAGTGCGGCAGGGGGCTACGCAGATACGCAGTATTTT.

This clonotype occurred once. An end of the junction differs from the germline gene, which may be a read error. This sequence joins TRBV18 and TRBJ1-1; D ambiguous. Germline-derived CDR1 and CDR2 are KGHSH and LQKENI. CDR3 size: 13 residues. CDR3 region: CPSSNTVGTEAFF. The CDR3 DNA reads TGTCCCAGCTCCAACACAGTTGGCACTGAAGCTTTCTTT.

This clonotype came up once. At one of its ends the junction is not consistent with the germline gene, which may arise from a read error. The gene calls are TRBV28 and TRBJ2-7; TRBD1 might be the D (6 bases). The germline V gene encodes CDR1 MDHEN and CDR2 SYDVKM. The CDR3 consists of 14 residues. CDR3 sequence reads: CTSKNRASSYDQYF. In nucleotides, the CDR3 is TGTACCAGCAAGAACAGGGCTAGCTCCTACGATCAGTACTTC.

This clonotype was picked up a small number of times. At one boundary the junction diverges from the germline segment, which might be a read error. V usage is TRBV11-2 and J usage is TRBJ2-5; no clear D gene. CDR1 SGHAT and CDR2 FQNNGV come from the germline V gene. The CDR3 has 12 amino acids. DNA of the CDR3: TGTGCCAGTAGGCAGAATCAAGAGACCCACTACTTC. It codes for CASRQNQETHYF.

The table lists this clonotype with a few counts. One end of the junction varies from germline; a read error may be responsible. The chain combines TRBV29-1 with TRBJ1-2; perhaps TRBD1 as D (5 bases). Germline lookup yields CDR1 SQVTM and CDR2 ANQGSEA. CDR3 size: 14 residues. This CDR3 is CSVGGTVASYGYTF. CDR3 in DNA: TGCAGCGTTGGGGGGACGGTCGCTAGCTATGGCTACACGTTC.

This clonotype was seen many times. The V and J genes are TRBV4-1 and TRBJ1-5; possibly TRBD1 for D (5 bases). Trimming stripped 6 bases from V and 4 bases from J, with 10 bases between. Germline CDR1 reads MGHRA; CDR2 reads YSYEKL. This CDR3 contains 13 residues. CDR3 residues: CASSPQENQPQHF. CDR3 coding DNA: TGCGCCAGCAGTCCACAGGAAAATCAGCCCCAGCATTTT.

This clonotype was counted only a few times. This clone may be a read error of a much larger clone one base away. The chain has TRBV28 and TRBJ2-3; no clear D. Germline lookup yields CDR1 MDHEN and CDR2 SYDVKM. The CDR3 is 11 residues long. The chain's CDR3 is CTSSFTDTQYF. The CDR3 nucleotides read TGTACCAGCAGTTTCACAGATACGCAGTATTTT.

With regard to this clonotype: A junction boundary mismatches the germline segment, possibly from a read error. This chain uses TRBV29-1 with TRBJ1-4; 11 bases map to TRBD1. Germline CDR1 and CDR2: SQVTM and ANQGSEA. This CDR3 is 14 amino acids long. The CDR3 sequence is CSAHPGQGGEKLFF. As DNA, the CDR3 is TGCAGCGCCCACCCGGGACAGGGGGGAGAAAAGCTGTTTTTT.